This section outlines one T cell receptor beta chain sequence together with its context. No antigen is known for it. The data derive from a study of human T cells and chemical hapten exposure. Overall study findings and caveats: PT1 expanded TCR numbers tracked positively with patch test score. While controls formed fewer of them, expanded TCRs formed significantly more large CDR3 similarity clusters.

Library preparation tagged each individual cDNA molecule with a unique molecular identifier. TCRdb reprocessed the RACE reads with MiXCR, giving one entry per CDR3 protein. The profile covers 110,000 to 150,000 distinct CDR3 sequences, with roughly 10% appearing a single time and roughly 1.4% taken by the ten largest. As for time point: patch test 2, 6 weeks after DPC sensitization. Treatment specified: therapeutic diphenylcyclopropenone sensitization with weekly scalp DPC. This clonotype originated in a woman aged 50 to 60 with alopecia areata. Some clones in this sample may be carry-over from other donors' samples. The specimen was whole blood, collected in connection with sensitization to the hapten diphenylcyclopropenone (DPC).

The CDR3 DNA sequence: TGCAGCGTTGTACAGGGGGCTGACACCGGGGAGCTGTTTTTT. Amino acid sequence: CSVVQGADTGELFF. V and J are TRBV29-1 and TRBJ2-2; the match to TRBD1 covers 9 bases. CDR1 is SQVTM, CDR2 ANQGSEA, per germline. The CDR3 spans 14 residues. V shed 4 bases and J 3 bases; nucleotides not matched to a gene: 3.